A selection of T cell receptor beta chains follows, all from one sample in a study of blood T cell repertoires in COVID-19. Produced via immunoSEQ multiplex PCR; TCRdb's table is partial and in-frame only. This table has roughly 200,000 clones, around 83% appearing once. Sequenced: peripheral blood. Receptors originate from a human donor in a cohort sampled during active COVID-19. Both conserved end residues are part of each CDR3. Fields, in order: CDR3 protein, V gene, J gene.

CASSGGDGRGTEAFF	TRBV5-1	TRBJ1-1
CASSRQGADTEAFF	TRBV3-1/TRBV3-2	TRBJ1-1
CASSLTGAHTEAFF	TRBV28	TRBJ1-1
CASGFSREGHEQYF	TRBV7-2	TRBJ2-7
CASSSGTGSSYEQYF	TRBV6-5	TRBJ2-7
CASSLDGSGAYNEQFF	TRBV5-5	TRBJ2-1
CASSLGGQAHNEQFF	TRBV28	TRBJ2-1
CASSLSGTAGANVLTF	TRBV5-1	TRBJ2-6
CATSDPLRAGSTDTQYF	TRBV24-1	TRBJ2-3
CASSEGGGGVSETQYF	TRBV2	TRBJ2-5
CASSYGLVTDTQYF	TRBV5-8	TRBJ2-3
CASSIFHRAEQYF	TRBV19	TRBJ2-7
CASSLARTGRGPPLHF	TRBV28	TRBJ1-6
CASSTTSGEPGANVLTF	TRBV28	TRBJ2-6
CASSLPGRKSNTEAFF	TRBV5-4	TRBJ1-1